This T cell receptor beta chain is drawn from a study of blood T cell repertoires in COVID-19. Across the study: Acute and convalescent COVID-19 samples came from the United States, Italy and Spain.

Germline lookup yields CDR1 MNHEY and CDR2 SVGAGI. This CDR3 has 13 amino acids. V dropped 6 bases and J dropped 4 bases, with 12 bases sitting between them. In the original workflow: It was from reference gene primer amplification that nucleated cell counts were estimated. Some clones are missing from TCRdb's copy, which holds only in-frame ones; the method was immunoSEQ multiplex PCR. That table is the source of V, J and clone size, and D and trimming were worked out from the DNA. Among around 120,000 clones, less than 75% were seen once, and the ten largest hold approximately 0.86%. This clone showed up just a few times.

The sequenced material came from peripheral blood. The genes are TRBV6-5 and TRBJ1-1; D remains unclear. The receptor's source is a human donor with acute or convalescent COVID-19. The donor label of this sample is uncertain. The CDR3 sequence: CASRRPYRTEAFF. DNA for the CDR3: TGTGCCAGCAGGCGCCCCTATCGCACTGAAGCTTTCTTT.